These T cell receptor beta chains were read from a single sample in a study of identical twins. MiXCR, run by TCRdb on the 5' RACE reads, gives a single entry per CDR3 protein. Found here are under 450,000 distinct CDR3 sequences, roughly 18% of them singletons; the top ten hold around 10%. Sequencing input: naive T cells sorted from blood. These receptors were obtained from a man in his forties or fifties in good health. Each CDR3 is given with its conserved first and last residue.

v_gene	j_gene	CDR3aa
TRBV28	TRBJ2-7	CASSLPRGTGAAYEQYF
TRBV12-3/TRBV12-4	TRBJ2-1	CASRAGSPYNEQFF
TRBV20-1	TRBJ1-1	CSAGGPNTEAFF
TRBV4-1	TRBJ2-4	CASSALAGGTKNIQYF
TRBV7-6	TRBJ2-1	CASSLSGPQFF
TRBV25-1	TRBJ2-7	CASSGTRTGEQYF
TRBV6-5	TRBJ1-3	CASSYGQSLSGNTIYF
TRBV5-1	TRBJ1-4	CASSLGGRVELFF
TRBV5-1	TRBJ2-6	CASSLETTGANVLTF
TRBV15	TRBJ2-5	CATSRGDRGIRQETQYF
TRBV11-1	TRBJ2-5	CASSLVLRSGLILETQYF
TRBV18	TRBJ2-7	CASSPPGQPYEQYF
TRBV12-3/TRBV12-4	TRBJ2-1	CASGRDGGTSVEQFF
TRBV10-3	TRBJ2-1	CATDRGGNEQFF
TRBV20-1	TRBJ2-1	CSARLAGSSYNEQFF
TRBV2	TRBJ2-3	CASSFGTGALNTQYF
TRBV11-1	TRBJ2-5	CASSLGRDLRETQYF
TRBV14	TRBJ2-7	CASSQWHSSYEQYF
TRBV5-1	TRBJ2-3	CASSLERMAGSSTDTQYF
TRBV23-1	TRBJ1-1	CASRVQGMNTEAFF
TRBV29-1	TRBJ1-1	CSVEYGGTEAFF
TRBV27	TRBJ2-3	CASSFRTSGLTDTQYF
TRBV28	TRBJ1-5	CASSLDHTSNQPQHF
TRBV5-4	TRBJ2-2	CASSLEIKAGELFF
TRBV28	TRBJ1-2	CASVSTIQGIYGYTF
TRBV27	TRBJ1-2	CASSLSGYGYTF
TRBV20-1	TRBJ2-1	CSARDVAANEQFF
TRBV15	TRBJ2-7	CATSRVAGGSYEQYF
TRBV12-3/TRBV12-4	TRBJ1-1	CASSFAGGTEAFF